This is a list of T cell receptor beta chains from one sample in a study of blood T cell repertoires in COVID-19. Assay: immunoSEQ multiplex PCR; the TCRdb copy retains only in-frame clones and omits some. The data contain 300,000 to 450,000 clones, 85% of them seen just once; the ten biggest clones take up approximately 3.6%. The specimen was peripheral blood. The receptors were sampled from a woman aged 18-29 years with acute or convalescent COVID-19. CDR3s include the opening cysteine and the closing phenylalanine or tryptophan. D genes are given only for firm matches. Some rows mark clone size as missing; the rest say once, few, many or name a class of expanded clone.

cdr3_nt	cdr3_aa	j_call	d_call	clone_size	cdr3_length	v_call
TGTGCCAGCAGCTTATCCGGGACATCCTACACCGGGGAGCTGTTTTTT	CASSLSGTSYTGELFF	TRBJ2-2	NA	NA	16	TRBV7-6
TGTGCCAGCAGCGTATGGCAGAACACTGAAGCTTTCTTT	CASSVWQNTEAFF	TRBJ1-1	NA	once	13	TRBV7-9
TGCGCCAGCAGCCAAGAAATAAAGAGCTCTGGAAACACCATATATTTT	CASSQEIKSSGNTIYF	TRBJ1-3	NA	NA	16	TRBV4-1
TGTGCCAGCAGGGAGCGGGGGGGCGTGAATGAGCAGTTCTTC	CASRERGGVNEQFF	TRBJ2-1	TRBD2	NA	14	TRBV6-5
TGTGCCAGCAGTCTCCTGGGGGCGGAAGAGACCCAGTACTTC	CASSLLGAEETQYF	TRBJ2-5	NA	NA	14	TRBV9
TGCAGCGTTCGGGTCCAGACTAGCACAGATACGCAGTATTTT	CSVRVQTSTDTQYF	TRBJ2-3	NA	once	14	TRBV29-1
TGTGCCAGCTCACCAACTAAAGGACTAGCGGGAGGGAATGAGCAGTTCTTC	CASSPTKGLAGGNEQFF	TRBJ2-1	TRBD2	NA	17	TRBV18
TGTGCCAGCAGCGCCTCGGGACTCAACAATGAGCAGTTCTTC	CASSASGLNNEQFF	TRBJ2-1	NA	NA	14	TRBV7-3
TGCAGTGCTAGTGGGGGATCTGACAGGAACTATGGCTACACCTTC	CSASGGSDRNYGYTF	TRBJ1-2	NA	once	15	TRBV20-1
TGTGCCAGCAGCGACCGTGGGACTAGCGGGCGTTACGAGCAGTACTTC	CASSDRGTSGRYEQYF	TRBJ2-7	TRBD2	NA	16	TRBV13
TGCGCCAGCAGCCAAGACCCCGGACAGGGCACTGAAGCTTTCTTT	CASSQDPGQGTEAFF	TRBJ1-1	TRBD1	once	15	TRBV4-1
TGTGCCTGGAGTGTATTTCGGGGGGCGAGGAATGAGCAGTTCTTC	CAWSVFRGARNEQFF	TRBJ2-1	NA	NA	15	TRBV30
TGTGCCAGCAGCCAGGTCCGGGAGACCCAGTACTTC	CASSQVRETQYF	TRBJ2-5	NA	NA	12	TRBV14